Following are 9 T cell receptor beta chains from one sample sequenced in a study of monozygotic twins with inflammatory bowel disease. Reanalyzing the 5' RACE reads, TCRdb keeps one entry per CDR3 protein, without DNA. This sample's table reports 300,000 to 400,000 distinct CDR3 sequences. The material sequenced was blood. These receptors were taken from a human donor with ulcerative colitis or Crohn's disease, or a healthy co-twin of an affected twin (not recorded which).

The genes are TRBV5-1 and TRBJ2-1; with no DNA, the TCRdb D assignment of TRBD2 cannot be verified. Germline V gene lookup returns CDR1 SGHRS and CDR2 YFSETQ. The CDR3 has 15 amino acids. CDR3 sequence reads: CASSLDLAGVGEQFF.

The chain uses TRBV30 and TRBJ2-1; TCRdb returns TRBD2, unconfirmable since there is no DNA. This CDR3 spans 14 amino acids. Germline V gene sequence: CDR1 GTSNPN, CDR2 SVGIG (reference sequence). This CDR3 reads CAWKDLAGFNEQFF.

This rearrangement joins TRBV7-2 to TRBJ2-7; TCRdb designates TRBD2, a call that cannot be tested without DNA. Germline assignment: CDR1 SGHTA and CDR2 FQGNSA. CDR3 length: 14 residues. CDR3 region: CASSLRTSGVPQYF.

The chain has TRBV7-9 and TRBJ1-2. The CDR3 consists of 13 residues. Germline CDR1 and CDR2: SEHNR and FQNEAQ (reference sequence). The CDR3 protein is CASSFTVNYGYTF.

This chain links TRBV5-1 with TRBJ1-6; as DNA is missing, the TRBD1 call by TCRdb cannot be tested. Germline lookup yields CDR1 SGHRS and CDR2 YFSETQ. The CDR3 extends over 16 amino acids. The CDR3 reads CASSLVPGQGRSPLHF.

CDR3 loop: CSVDGQGASGYTF. This chain connects TRBV29-1 to TRBJ1-2; TCRdb proposes TRBD1, but this gene call is untestable without DNA. Per the germline V gene, CDR1 is SQVTM and CDR2 is ANQGSEA. CDR3 length: 13 amino acids.

The gene calls are TRBV7-2 and TRBJ2-7; TCRdb's D call, TRBD2, is unchecked because there is no DNA. Looked up from germline, CDR1 is SGHTA and CDR2 is FQGNSA. The CDR3 spans 15 residues. The CDR3 sequence is CASSITSGNSYEQYF. The full variable domain, in which reference TRBV7-2 and TRBJ2-7 provide the parts outside the CDR3, is GAGVSQSPSNKVTEKGKDVELRCDPISGHTALYWYRQSLGQGLEFLIYFQGNSAPDKSGLPSDRFSAERTGGSVSTLTIQRTQQEDSAVYLCASSITSGNSYEQYFGPGTRLTVT.

The V and J genes are TRBV29-1 and TRBJ2-1; TCRdb's D gene call, TRBD1, goes unchecked for lack of DNA. Germline CDR1 is SQVTM and CDR2 is ANQGSEA. The CDR3 length is 13 residues. The CDR3: CSVEDIAGAEQFF.

V gene TRBV27 combines with J gene TRBJ2-7; TCRdb's assignment of TRBD2 cannot be checked, as there is no DNA. Germline V gives CDR1 MNHEY, CDR2 SMNVEV (reference sequence). This CDR3 spans 16 amino acids. CDR3 amino acids: CASSLSSTGLAYEQYF.